These T cell receptor beta chains were read from a single sample in a study of cytomegalovirus exposure and HLA in healthy donors. Profiling relied on immunoSEQ multiplex PCR, and the TCRdb table lists in-frame clones only, not all of them. Here the sample spans around 82,000 clones, about four fifths being singletons. The sequenced sample consisted of PBMCs. These receptors came from a male donor in good health and CMV-seropositive. The CDR3 runs from the conserved cysteine through the conserved F or W. D genes are given only for firm matches. Part of the rows lack a size; the others show once, few, many or a class for expanded clones.

TRBJ1-2	.	TRBD1	TRBV28	CASKEGQGAGGYTF	TGTGCCAGCAAAGAAGGACAGGGGGCTGGCGGCTACACCTTC
TRBJ2-1	.	TRBD2	TRBV6-1	CASSEERGLAFNEQFF	TGTGCCAGCAGTGAAGAAAGGGGACTAGCTTTCAATGAGCAGTTCTTC
TRBJ2-7	.	TRBD1	TRBV4-1	CASSLRTGLEEQYF	TGCGCCAGCAGCCTAAGGACAGGCCTCGAGGAGCAGTACTTC
TRBJ1-6	.	.	TRBV5-1	CASSPMGSGVPNSPLHF	TGCGCCAGCAGCCCCATGGGGTCAGGGGTACCTAATTCACCCCTCCACTTT
TRBJ1-2	.	.	TRBV13	CASSRWGVNGYGYTF	TGTGCCAGCAGCCGGTGGGGGGTTAATGGCTATGGCTACACCTTC
TRBJ2-2	once	TRBD1	TRBV27	CAIGGQGGYTGELSF	TGTGCCATCGGTGGACAGGGGGGGTACACCGGGGAGCTGTCTTTT
TRBJ2-1	.	.	TRBV11-3	CASSSTSLSGINNEQFF	TGTGCCAGCAGCTCTACCTCCTTAAGCGGAATCAACAATGAGCAGTTCTTC
TRBJ1-6	.	TRBD1	TRBV28	CASSFPWTGASSYNSPLHF	TGTGCCAGCAGTTTCCCTTGGACAGGGGCGAGCTCCTATAATTCACCCCTCCACTTT
TRBJ1-3	.	.	TRBV27	CASRASGVRNTIYF	TGTGCCAGCCGAGCAAGCGGGGTTCGAAACACCATATATTTT
TRBJ1-2	.	.	TRBV29-1	CSVEVTGGYTF	TGCAGCGTTGAAGTAACGGGTGGCTACACCTTC
TRBJ1-2	.	.	TRBV7-2	CASSLASQGGYGYTF	TGTGCCAGCAGCTTAGCGAGTCAGGGAGGCTATGGCTACACCTTC
TRBJ2-1	once	.	TRBV11-2	CASSSGLTLYNEQFF	TGTGCCAGCAGCAGCGGACTTACTCTCTACAATGAGCAGTTCTTC
TRBJ2-7	.	TRBD1	TRBV5-4	CASSYGQGHEQYF	TGTGCCAGCAGCTATGGACAGGGCCACGAGCAGTACTTC
TRBJ1-4	once	.	TRBV5-6	CASSLGATNEKLFF	TGTGCCAGCAGCTTAGGGGCAACTAATGAAAAACTGTTTTTT
TRBJ1-1	few	.	TRBV18	CASSPPNRANTEAFF	TGTGCCAGCTCACCGCCTAACAGGGCGAACACTGAAGCTTTCTTT
TRBJ2-2	.	.	TRBV7-2	CASSPRLLGELFF	TGTGCCAGCAGCCCTAGACTACTGGGAGAGCTGTTTTTT
TRBJ2-1	.	.	TRBV6-6	CASSYSFVANEQFF	TGTGCCAGCAGTTACTCCTTCGTAGCCAATGAGCAGTTCTTC
TRBJ2-3	.	TRBD2	TRBV9	CASSVVAGGSTDTQYF	TGTGCCAGCAGCGTAGTTGCGGGGGGAAGCACAGATACGCAGTATTTT
TRBJ1-2	.	.	TRBV7-2	CASRRGGDYGYTF	TGTGCCAGCAGGAGGGGGGGGGACTATGGCTACACCTTC
TRBJ1-2	few	.	TRBV5-1	CASSSSGKPEGYTF	TGCGCCAGCAGCTCCTCAGGGAAGCCTGAGGGCTACACCTTC
TRBJ1-1	.	.	TRBV6-5	CASRPTDRSTEAFF	TGTGCCAGCAGACCCACCGACAGATCCACTGAAGCTTTCTTT
TRBJ1-5	few	.	TRBV19	CASSIGTRGFQPQHF	TGTGCCAGTAGTATAGGAACTAGGGGGTTCCAGCCCCAGCATTTT
TRBJ1-5	.	.	TRBV27	CASSLLGRGYSNQPQHF	TGTGCCAGCAGTTTATTGGGGAGGGGGTATAGCAATCAGCCCCAGCATTTT
TRBJ2-7	.	TRBD2	TRBV28	CASSSPGTSLHEQYF	TGTGCCAGCAGTTCCCCCGGGACTAGTCTCCACGAGCAGTACTTC
TRBJ2-3	.	.	TRBV9	CASRRESTDTQYF	TGTGCCAGCAGACGGGAGAGCACAGATACGCAGTATTTT
TRBJ2-3	.	TRBD2	TRBV27	CASTTSGGDTQYF	TGTGCCAGCACGACTAGCGGGGGAGATACGCAGTATTTT
TRBJ2-5	.	TRBD1	TRBV4-2	CASSQWDREETQYF	TGTGCCAGCAGCCAATGGGACAGGGAAGAGACCCAGTACTTC
TRBJ1-6	.	.	TRBV28	CASSFIVLSSPLHF	TGTGCCAGCAGTTTCATAGTGTTGTCTTCACCCCTCCACTTT
TRBJ2-5	.	.	TRBV19	CASSIDGSWVEETQYF	TGTGCCAGTAGTATAGACGGGAGTTGGGTTGAGGAGACCCAGTACTTC
TRBJ2-7	.	.	TRBV11-3	CASSLDGARLYSYEQYF	TGTGCCAGCAGCTTAGATGGGGCCCGGCTCTACTCCTACGAGCAGTACTTC
TRBJ2-1	once	TRBD2	TRBV28	CASSPGLAGVVWRNEQFF	TGTGCCAGCAGTCCCGGACTAGCGGGGGTCGTTTGGCGGAATGAGCAGTTCTTC
TRBJ2-5	.	TRBD2	TRBV7-8	CASSLGDRWRGGETQYF	TGTGCCAGCAGCTTAGGCGATCGGTGGCGGGGGGGAGAGACCCAGTACTTC
TRBJ1-4	.	.	TRBV4-2	CASSQEMREELFF	TGTGCCAGCAGCCAAGAAATGCGAGAGGAACTGTTTTTT
TRBJ1-6	once	.	TRBV6-1	CASSRAGYDSPLHF	TGTGCCAGCAGCCGCGCGGGGTATGATTCACCCCTCCACTTT
TRBJ1-2	.	.	TRBV5-6	CASSLEWRGEGYGYTF	TGTGCCAGCAGCTTGGAGTGGCGGGGGGAAGGGTATGGCTACACCTTC
TRBJ1-5	.	.	TRBV19	CASSRQAQPQHF	TGTGCCAGTAGTAGACAGGCTCAGCCCCAGCATTTT
TRBJ1-1	.	TRBD1	TRBV2	CASKGQASFEAFF	TGTGCCAGCAAAGGACAGGCCAGCTTTGAAGCTTTCTTT
TRBJ2-7	.	TRBD1	TRBV2	CAGSGQGGTYEQYF	TGTGCCGGATCTGGACAGGGGGGAACCTACGAGCAGTACTTC
TRBJ1-6	.	.	TRBV6-4	CASSPSSGNSPLHF	TGTGCCAGCAGTCCTTCTTCAGGGAATTCACCCCTCCACTTT
TRBJ1-1	.	TRBD1	TRBV6-4	CASSDSSGGTEAFF	TGTGCCAGCAGTGACTCCTCAGGGGGCACTGAAGCTTTCTTT
TRBJ2-3	.	.	TRBV7-3	CASSLFGGTDTQYF	TGTGCCAGCAGCTTATTCGGTGGCACAGATACGCAGTATTTT
TRBJ1-1	few	.	TRBV5-1	CASCQSGGGTEAFF	TGCGCCAGCTGTCAGAGTGGTGGGGGGACTGAAGCTTTCTTT
TRBJ2-1	.	TRBD2	TRBV5-1	CASSATSGSYNEQFF	TGCGCCAGCAGCGCGACTAGCGGCTCCTACAATGAGCAGTTCTTC
TRBJ2-1	.	TRBD2	TRBV29-1	CSVEGGAGGYNEQFF	TGCAGCGTTGAAGGAGGGGCGGGGGGGTACAATGAGCAGTTCTTC
TRBJ2-1	.	TRBD2	TRBV9	CASSVGSGRAVKVNEQFF	TGTGCCAGCAGCGTAGGAAGCGGGAGGGCCGTAAAAGTCAATGAGCAGTTCTTC
TRBJ1-2	.	.	TRBV2	CAGTRTYLFGYTF	TGTGCCGGCACTCGGACATACCTTTTTGGCTACACCTTC
TRBJ2-7	.	TRBD2	TRBV4-1	CASSQDTSGGYEQYF	TGTGCCAGCAGCCAAGACACTAGCGGGGGGTACGAGCAGTACTTC
TRBJ1-1	once	.	TRBV11-2	CASSSSISGTTNTEAFF	TGTGCCAGCAGCTCTTCTATTTCGGGGACAACCAACACTGAAGCTTTCTTT
TRBJ2-1	few	TRBD2	TRBV2	CASSGLAGGGASFF	TGTGCCAGCAGTGGACTAGCGGGGGGGGGAGCCTCGTTCTTC
TRBJ1-1	.	TRBD1	TRBV19	CASSTNRGNTEAFF	TGTGCCAGTAGTACGAACAGGGGGAACACTGAAGCTTTCTTT
TRBJ1-2	.	TRBD1	TRBV7-2	CASSLNRDRDGYTF	TGTGCCAGCAGCCTAAACCGGGACAGGGATGGCTACACCTTC
TRBJ1-5	.	.	TRBV6-1	CASSERGDQPQHF	TGTGCCAGCAGTGAAAGAGGTGATCAGCCCCAGCATTTT
TRBJ2-1	once	.	TRBV27	CASSPQGYGEQFF	TGTGCCAGCAGCCCCCAGGGTTATGGTGAGCAGTTCTTC
TRBJ2-7	once	TRBD2	TRBV4-3	CASSLQRGGEQYF	TGCGCCAGCAGCCTTCAGCGGGGCGGCGAGCAGTACTTC
TRBJ2-7	.	TRBD2	TRBV6-1	CASTPRGSSGEQYF	TGTGCCAGCACTCCGCGGGGTTCTAGCGGCGAGCAGTACTTC
TRBJ1-1	.	TRBD1	TRBV5-4	CASSLQGAATEAFF	TGTGCCAGCAGCTTGCAGGGGGCTGCTACTGAAGCTTTCTTT
TRBJ1-4	once	TRBD1	TRBV29-1	CSVEARGHEKLFF	TGCAGCGTTGAAGCCAGGGGGCATGAAAAACTGTTTTTT
TRBJ1-1	once	.	TRBV7-9	CSSSSRGTNTEAFF	TGTTCCAGCAGCTCTAGAGGTACGAACACTGAAGCTTTCTTT
TRBJ1-1	.	TRBD1	TRBV7-2	CASSEGQQNRAFF	TGTGCCAGCAGCGAGGGACAGCAAAATCGAGCTTTCTTT
TRBJ2-3	.	.	TRBV27	CASSFLAGGSTDTQYF	TGTGCCAGCAGTTTCCTGGCCGGGGGTAGCACAGATACGCAGTATTTT